Listed here are 2 T cell receptor beta chains from one sample, sequenced in a study of blood T cell repertoires in COVID-19. Repertoires were generated with immunoSEQ multiplex PCR, while TCRdb's copy carries only in-frame clones and drops some. The data hold some 220,000 clones, with approximately 85% observed a single time. Sequencing was carried out using peripheral blood. The receptor source for this set is a woman between 65 and 79 years old with COVID-19, enrolled during active disease.

This clone appeared a few times. V is TRBV4-2 and J is TRBJ2-7; maybe TRBD1 (6 bases). From germline, CDR1 is LGHNA and CDR2 YNFKEQ. Trimming pared 5 bases from V and 2 bases from J, leaving 13 bases between. CDR3 size: 14 residues. CDR3 protein: CASSTIQGTYEQYF. In nucleotides, the CDR3 is TGTGCCAGCAGCACCATACAGGGAACCTACGAGCAGTACTTC.

This sequence joins TRBV19 and TRBJ1-6, with 7 bases lining up with TRBD1. Unmatched junction bases numbered 18, after V lost 9 bases and J lost 7 bases. The CDR3 has 17 amino acids. CDR1 is LNHDA, CDR2 SQIVND, per germline (reference sequence). The CDR3: CASQDRNRGQGNSPLHF. The DNA for the CDR3 is TGTGCCAGCCAGGACCGTAATAGGGGGCAGGGGAATTCACCCCTCCACTTT.